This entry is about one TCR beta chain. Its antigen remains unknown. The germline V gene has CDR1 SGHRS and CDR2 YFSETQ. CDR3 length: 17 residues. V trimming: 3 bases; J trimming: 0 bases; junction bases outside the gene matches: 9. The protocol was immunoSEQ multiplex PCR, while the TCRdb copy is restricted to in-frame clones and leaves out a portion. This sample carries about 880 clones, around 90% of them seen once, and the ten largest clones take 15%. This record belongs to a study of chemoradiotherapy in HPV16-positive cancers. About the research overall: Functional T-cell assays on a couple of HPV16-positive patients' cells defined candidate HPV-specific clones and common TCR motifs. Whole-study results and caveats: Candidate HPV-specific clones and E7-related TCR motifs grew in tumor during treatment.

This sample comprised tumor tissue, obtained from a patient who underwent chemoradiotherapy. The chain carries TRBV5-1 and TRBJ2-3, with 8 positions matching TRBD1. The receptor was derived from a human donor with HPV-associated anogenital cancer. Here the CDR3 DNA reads TGCGCCAGCAGCTCTCAGGGGGCGCGAACTAGCACAGATACGCAGTATTTT. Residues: CASSSQGARTSTDTQYF.